The clone carrying this TCR beta chain was picked up one time. Survey-level immunoSEQ v3.0 assays were run. Some clones are missing from TCRdb's copy, which holds only in-frame ones; the method was immunoSEQ multiplex PCR. The data show around 28,000 clones, about 86% seen once. This sample was included in a study of long-term antiretroviral therapy in people with HIV. This CDR3 spans 15 amino acids. V was clipped by 3 bases and J by 0 bases, with 11 bases between them. Per germline, CDR1 MNHNS and CDR2 SASEGT. This chain connects TRBV6-1 to TRBJ1-2, with D hard to call. Here the sequenced sample was unsorted PBMCs, taken 0.8 years after starting antiretroviral therapy. The receptor was derived from a woman younger than 45 with HIV. This CDR3 reads CASSEGSPANYGYTF. CDR3 DNA: TGTGCCAGCAGTGAGGGGAGCCCTGCTAACTATGGCTACACCTTC.